Shown below are 26 T cell receptor beta chains from a single sample sequenced in a study of T cell responses to AZD1222 COVID-19 vaccine. The repertoire was sequenced with immunoSEQ multiplex PCR; TCRdb's copy has only in-frame clones and lacks some. This table has about 76,000 clones, about 88% appearing once. Sequenced material: peripheral blood, taken on day 0 of AZD1222 vaccination. The receptors were sampled from an adult in good health.

The J gene is TRBJ1-1, the V gene TRBV10-3; 8 nucleotides align to TRBD1. This CDR3 is 16 amino acids long. The J segment lost 3 bases and the V segment lost 4 bases, leaving 10 bases of the junction unmatched. The germline CDR1 and CDR2 sequences are ENHRY and SYGVKD. The CDR3 protein is CAISGTTGGQDTEAFF. The CDR3, as DNA: TGTGCCATCAGTGGGACAACAGGGGGTCAGGACACTGAAGCTTTCTTT.

The chain is built from TRBV6-5 and TRBJ2-1; a weak D match, TRBD2 (5 bases). V lost 6 bases and J 8 bases, leaving 17 bases between the germline ends. The CDR3 contains 14 residues. Germline V gene data show CDR1 as MNHEY and CDR2 as SVGAGI. CDR3 residues: CASRPRDAQDEQFF. In nucleotides, the CDR3 is TGTGCCAGCAGGCCTCGGGATGCCCAGGATGAGCAGTTCTTC.

The chain combines TRBV6-6 with TRBJ1-2; D call uncertain. This CDR3 has 12 residues. The V end lost 5 bases, the J end lost 2 bases, and 6 bases lay between the germline ends. CDR1 and CDR2 (germline): MNHNY, SVGAGI (reference sequence). Here the CDR3 reads CASSPSNYGYTF. CDR3 bases: TGTGCCAGCAGTCCGTCGAACTATGGCTACACCTTC.

The genes are TRBV5-1 and TRBJ2-2; D ambiguous. V gave up 0 bases and J gave up 8 bases, with 17 bases separating them. The CDR3 length is 16 residues. Per the germline V gene, CDR1 is SGHRS and CDR2 is YFSETQ. In nucleotides, the CDR3 is TGCGCCAGCAGCTTGGCCGTCGGGCCCCTGGGTGGGGAGCTGTTTTTT. Translated: CASSLAVGPLGGELFF. The full variable domain, completed using reference TRBV5-1 and TRBJ2-2, is KAGVTQTPRYLIKTRGQQVTLSCSPISGHRSVSWYQQTPGQGLQFLFEYFSETQRNKGNFPGRFSGRQFSNSRSEMNVSTLELGDSALYLCASSLAVGPLGGELFFGEGSRLTVL.

The rearrangement links TRBV14 to TRBJ1-1; TRBD1 aligns across 7 bases. Germline V gene lookup returns CDR1 SGHDN and CDR2 FVKESK. The V and J ends lost 5 bases and 5 bases, in that order; junction bases with no gene match: 5. This CDR3 is 13 amino acids long. DNA of the CDR3: TGTGCCAGCAGCGGGACAGAGGGAACTGAAGCTTTCTTT. The encoded protein is CASSGTEGTEAFF. The full variable domain, completed using reference TRBV14 and TRBJ1-1, is EAGVTQFPSHSVIEKGQTVTLRCDPISGHDNLYWYRRVMGKEIKFLLHFVKESKQDESGMPNNRFLAERTGGTYSTLKVQPAELEDSGVYFCASSGTEGTEAFFGQGTRLTVV.

The rearrangement joins TRBV27 to TRBJ2-1, with TRBD2 matching 11 bases. The CDR3 loop spans 17 amino acids. CDR1 MNHEY and CDR2 SMNVEV come from the germline V gene (reference sequence). The ends lost 5 bases at V and 2 bases at J; junction bases unmatched: 8. In DNA, the CDR3 is TGTGCCAGCAGTCCTAGACTAGCGGGGAACCCCTACAATGAGCAGTTCTTC. Its protein product is CASSPRLAGNPYNEQFF.

The J gene is TRBJ1-5, the V gene TRBV6-2 or TRBV6-3; no reliable D call. This CDR3 is built from 15 residues. Germline-derived CDR1 and CDR2 are MNHEY and SVGEGT. Trimming took off 0 bases at V and 4 bases at J, with 10 bases between the two ends. This CDR3 is CASSYSILGNQPQHF. CDR3 in DNA: TGTGCCAGCAGTTACTCGATTTTAGGTAATCAGCCCCAGCATTTT.

The chain links TRBV7-9 to TRBJ2-3; the match to TRBD1 covers 11 bases. Germline lookup yields CDR1 SEHNR and CDR2 FQNEAQ (reference sequence). The CDR3 consists of 20 residues. The V segment lost 5 bases and the J segment 0 bases; nucleotides outside the gene matches: 16. The CDR3 here is CASSIGQGARLAPSTDTQYF. The CDR3 region has the DNA TGTGCCAGCAGCATTGGACAGGGGGCTCGGCTAGCGCCTAGCACAGATACGCAGTATTTT.

This chain links TRBV12-3 or TRBV12-4 with TRBJ1-2; unclear D gene. The CDR3 covers 11 residues. The V gene lost 3 bases and the J gene lost 14 bases, with 13 bases spanning the gap. CDR3 DNA sequence: TGTGCCAGCAGTTTGCGGACGGATTTTACCTTC. This codes for CASSLRTDFTF.

The chain is built from TRBV2 and TRBJ2-3; 15 nucleotides line up with TRBD2. CDR3 length: 16 amino acids. The germline gives CDR1 SNHLY, CDR2 FYNNEI. V lost 3 bases and J lost 3; bases outside the gene matches: 1. CDR3: CASSEGLAGGTDTQYF. The CDR3 DNA reads TGTGCCAGCAGTGAGGGACTAGCGGGAGGAACAGATACGCAGTATTTT.

V gene TRBV19 combines with J gene TRBJ1-4, with TRBD1 as a possible D gene (5 bases). The CDR3 sequence is 14 residues long. V lost 7 bases and J 0 bases, leaving 9 bases between the germline ends. The V gene's germline CDR1 is LNHDA and CDR2 SQIVND (reference sequence). The CDR3 spells CASKTGATNEKLFF. In DNA, the CDR3 is TGTGCCAGTAAAACAGGAGCAACTAATGAAAAACTGTTTTTT. Filled out from reference TRBV19 and TRBJ1-4, the complete variable domain reads DGGITQSPKYLFRKEGQNVTLSCEQNLNHDAMYWYRQDPGQGLRLIYYSQIVNDFQKGDIAEGYSVSREKKESFPLTVTSAQKNPTAFYLCASKTGATNEKLFFGSGTQLSVL.

This sequence joins TRBV9 and TRBJ2-1; 8 positions match TRBD1. CDR3 size: 14 residues. Germline trimming cut 0 bases from V and 8 bases from J; bases unmatched to any gene: 4. Looked up from germline, CDR1 is SGDLS and CDR2 is YYNGEE. Here the CDR3 reads CASSVDTGGYEQFF. DNA for the CDR3: TGTGCCAGCAGCGTAGATACAGGGGGTTATGAGCAGTTCTTC.

This chain connects TRBV7-6 to TRBJ2-1; 8 bases line up with TRBD2. Losses at the gene ends were 3 bases for V and 5 bases for J; bases not matched to a gene: 6. The CDR3 sequence is 15 residues long. Germline-derived CDR1 and CDR2 are SGHVS and FNYEAQ. DNA for the CDR3: TGTGCCAGCAGCTTCTACAGCGGGAGTAACAATGAGCAGTTCTTC. Protein product: CASSFYSGSNNEQFF.

The chain joins TRBV7-9 to TRBJ1-4; D not resolved. The CDR3 runs 13 residues. Germline CDR1 SEHNR, CDR2 FQNEAQ (reference sequence). V was pared by 1 base and J by 7 bases, with 7 bases between. CDR3 sequence reads: CASSLGRREKLFF. The CDR3 DNA reads as TGTGCCAGCAGCTTAGGCCGACGTGAAAAACTGTTTTTT.

CDR3 nucleotides: TGTGCCAGCAGCCCGGGTCGGTTCCCTGAAGCTTTCTTT. Translating gives CASSPGRFPEAFF. This chain joins TRBV7-8 and TRBJ1-1; D gene ambiguous. Trimming left V 5 bases short and J 6 bases short, with 13 bases between. Germline V gene data show CDR1 as SGHVS and CDR2 as FQNEAQ. The CDR3 is 13 residues long.

This sequence joins TRBV9 and TRBJ2-4, with D perhaps matching TRBD2 (6 bases). Germline values: CDR1 SGDLS, CDR2 YYNGEE. The V gene lost 2 bases and the J gene lost 3 bases, with 12 bases spanning the gap. The CDR3 is 15 residues long. The CDR3 coding sequence is TGTGCCAGCAGCGTCGGAGGGCTTGACAAAAACATTCAGTACTTC. This encodes CASSVGGLDKNIQYF.

This rearrangement joins TRBV7-3 to TRBJ1-1; weak D call: TRBD1 (5 bases). V lost 6 bases and J 1 base, leaving 9 bases between the germline ends. The CDR3 has 13 amino acids. CDR1 SGHTA and CDR2 FQGTGA come from the germline V gene. CDR3 in DNA: TGTGCCAGCAGTTACGGGGGGAACACTGAAGCTTTCTTT. It translates to CASSYGGNTEAFF.

This clone was detected only a few times. The chain couples TRBV7-2 to TRBJ1-2, with 8 positions matching TRBD1. This CDR3 region has 15 residues. The germline V gene encodes CDR1 SGHTA and CDR2 FQGNSA. J lost 6 bases, V lost 5 bases, and 11 bases had no gene match. This chain's CDR3 is CASSLGQGSSDGYTF. The CDR3 DNA sequence: TGTGCCAGCAGCCTTGGACAGGGCAGTAGTGATGGCTACACCTTC.

The chain combines TRBV21-1 with TRBJ2-7; the table's D call, TRBD2, was not checked against the DNA. TRBV21-1 is shown as a pseudogene. The CDR3 loop spans 15 amino acids. CDR3: CASSKAGLAGFEQYF. DNA of the CDR3: TGTGCCAGCAGCAAAGCAGGACTAGCGGGATTCGAGCAGTACTTC.

This clone occurred once. V usage is TRBV7-2 and J usage is TRBJ1-3; D unclear. The ends were cut back, 5 bases at V and 0 bases at J, with 14 bases in the middle. The CDR3 extends over 16 amino acids. Looked up from germline, CDR1 is SGHTA and CDR2 is FQGNSA. DNA of the CDR3: TGTGCCAGCAGCAGAGGGTCCCCTTACTCTGGAAACACCATATATTTT. Its translation is CASSRGSPYSGNTIYF.

The genes are TRBV7-9 and TRBJ1-1, with D hard to call. The germline CDR1 and CDR2 sequences are SEHNR and FQNEAQ (reference sequence). The CDR3 sequence is 13 residues long. Trimming removed 5 bases at V and 0 bases at J, with 7 bases between. The CDR3 DNA sequence: TGTGCCAGCAGCGAGATTGTGAACACTGAAGCTTTCTTT. Translating it yields CASSEIVNTEAFF.

This chain connects TRBV6-5 to TRBJ1-1, with D possibly TRBD1 on 5 matching bases. Between the trimmed V and J ends, which lost 0 bases and 4 bases, there was a span of 9 bases. Germline assignment: CDR1 MNHEY and CDR2 SVGAGI. The CDR3 covers 14 residues. The CDR3 DNA reads as TGTGCCAGCAGTTACTCTGGGGGGTCCACTGAAGCTTTCTTT. Encoded protein: CASSYSGGSTEAFF.

This clone came up a few times. The chain recombines TRBV27 with TRBJ2-3; D not resolved. The CDR3 sequence is 16 residues long. Between the trimmed V and J ends, which lost 2 bases and 2 bases, there was a span of 14 bases. Germline loops: CDR1 MNHEY, CDR2 SMNVEV (reference sequence). The CDR3 reads CASSLRKQGSTDTQYF. In nucleotides, the CDR3 is TGTGCCAGCAGTTTAAGGAAACAAGGATCCACAGATACGCAGTATTTT.

The chain carries TRBV11-2 and TRBJ1-1; a possible D gene is TRBD1 (5 bases). The CDR3 runs 14 residues. Trimming pared 10 bases from V and 1 base from J, leaving 16 bases between. Looked up from germline, CDR1 is SGHAT and CDR2 is FQNNGV. Written as DNA, the CDR3 is TGTGCCACCCGCCTGACAGTGACGAACACTGAAGCTTTCTTT. This translates into CATRLTVTNTEAFF.

The genes are TRBV5-1 and TRBJ1-1; TRBD1 aligns across 7 bases. The CDR3 is made up of 13 amino acids. Losses at the gene ends were 2 bases for V and 8 bases for J; bases not matched to a gene: 6. The germline gives CDR1 SGHRS, CDR2 YFSETQ. In nucleotides, the CDR3 is TGCGCCAGCAGCTTCTCGCCGGACAGGGAAGCTTTCTTT. It codes for CASSFSPDREAFF.

This clone was seen only a few times. Other DNA sequences of this sample code for an identical CDR3. The chain's CDR3 is CASSLVSGGFQETQYF. In DNA form, the CDR3 reads TGTGCCAGCAGCTTAGTTTCAGGGGGATTTCAAGAGACCCAGTACTTC. The chain carries TRBV7-9 and TRBJ2-5, with 7 positions matching TRBD1. CDR3 size: 16 residues. Trimming removed 1 base from V and 2 bases from J; junction bases left unmatched: 7. Per the germline V gene, CDR1 is SEHNR and CDR2 is FQNEAQ (reference sequence).